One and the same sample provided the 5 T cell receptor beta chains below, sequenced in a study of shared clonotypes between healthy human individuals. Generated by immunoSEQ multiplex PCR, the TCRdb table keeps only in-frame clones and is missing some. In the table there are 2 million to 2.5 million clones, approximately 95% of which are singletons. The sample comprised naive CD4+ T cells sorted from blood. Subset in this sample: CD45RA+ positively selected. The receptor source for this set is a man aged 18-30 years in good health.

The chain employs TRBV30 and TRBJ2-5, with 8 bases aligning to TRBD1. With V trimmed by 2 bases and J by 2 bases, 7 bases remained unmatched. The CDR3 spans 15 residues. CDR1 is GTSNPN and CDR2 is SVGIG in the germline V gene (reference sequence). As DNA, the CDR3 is TGTGCCTGGAGTAGGACAGGGTGGCGGCAAGAGACCCAGTACTTC. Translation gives CAWSRTGWRQETQYF.

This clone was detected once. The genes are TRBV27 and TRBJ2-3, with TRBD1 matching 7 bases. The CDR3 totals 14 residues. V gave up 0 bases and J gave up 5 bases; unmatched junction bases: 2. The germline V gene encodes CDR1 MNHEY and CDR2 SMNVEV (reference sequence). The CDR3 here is CASSLSAGGDTQYF. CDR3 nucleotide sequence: TGTGCCAGCAGTTTATCTGCAGGGGGAGATACGCAGTATTTT.

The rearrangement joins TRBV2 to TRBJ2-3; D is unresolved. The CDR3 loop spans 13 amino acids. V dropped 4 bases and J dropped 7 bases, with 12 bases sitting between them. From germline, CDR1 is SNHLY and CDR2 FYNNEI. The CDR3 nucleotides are TGTGCCAGCAGTGTCCAAGCGCCCCATACGCAGTATTTT. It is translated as CASSVQAPHTQYF.

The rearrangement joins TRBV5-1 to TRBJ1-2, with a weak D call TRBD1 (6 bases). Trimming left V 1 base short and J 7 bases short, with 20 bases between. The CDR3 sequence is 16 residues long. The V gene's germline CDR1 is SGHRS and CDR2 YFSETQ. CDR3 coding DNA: TGCGCCAGCAGCTTGCTCAGGGGCACAGGGACCCTTGGCTACACCTTC. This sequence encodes CASSLLRGTGTLGYTF.

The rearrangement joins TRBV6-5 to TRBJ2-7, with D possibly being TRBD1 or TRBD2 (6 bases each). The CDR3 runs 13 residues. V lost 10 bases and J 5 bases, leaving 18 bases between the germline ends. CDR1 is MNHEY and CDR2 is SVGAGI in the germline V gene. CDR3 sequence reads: CATSRGAGNEQYF. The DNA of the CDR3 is TGTGCCACCTCAAGGGGGGCGGGCAACGAGCAGTACTTC.